What follows are 21 T cell receptor beta chains derived from one specimen sequenced in a study of T cell repertoires in cytomegalovirus infection. No cognate antigen is known for these TCRs. TCRdb ran MiXCR on the reads and lists one entry per CDR3 protein. This table has 55,000 to 85,000 distinct CDR3 sequences, 20% to 25% appearing once. Source: CD8+ T cells from cultured PBMCs, taken from culture after CMV antigen stimulation. The source is a human donor in good health (CMV status not recorded). Some clones in this sample may be carry-over from other donors' samples.

This clonotype was detected only a few times. V gene TRBV7-4 combines with J gene TRBJ2-2; D gene unclear. CDR1 SGHVT and CDR2 SQSDAQ come from the germline V gene. V shed 8 bases and J shed 4 bases, with 5 bases lying between them. This CDR3 region has 11 residues. The CDR3 region has the DNA TGTGCCAGCGTAAGCACCGGGGAGCTGTTTTTT. Translating it yields CASVSTGELFF.

This clonotype appeared many times. This chain links TRBV4-1 with TRBJ1-1, with D possibly being TRBD1 (6 bases). The germline V gene has CDR1 MGHRA and CDR2 YSYEKL. Trimming cost V 0 bases and J 4 bases, with 12 bases left between them. This CDR3 has 15 amino acids. CDR3 DNA: TGCGCCAGCAGCCAAGATGCGGGGGCGGGCACTGAAGCTTTCTTT. It is translated as CASSQDAGAGTEAFF.

This clonotype was detected only a few times. The chain uses TRBV7-3 and TRBJ2-1, with D perhaps matching TRBD1 (6 bases). CDR1 SGHTA and CDR2 FQGTGA come from the germline V gene. The CDR3 is 14 amino acids. V was pared by 3 bases and J by 9 bases, with 15 bases between. The CDR3 reads CASSFDLGAGEQFF. CDR3 DNA: TGTGCCAGCAGCTTTGATCTGGGGGCCGGTGAGCAGTTCTTC.

Many counts were recorded for this clonotype. The chain joins TRBV4-3 to TRBJ1-2; 8 positions match TRBD1. Germline V gene sequence: CDR1 LGHNA, CDR2 YSLEER. V shed 4 bases and J 2 bases; nucleotides not matched to a gene: 6. The CDR3 consists of 15 residues. This CDR3 reads CASSPTGAANYGYTF. In nucleotides, the CDR3 is TGCGCCAGCAGCCCGACAGGGGCGGCGAACTATGGCTACACCTTC.

This clonotype has ten or more counts. The J gene is TRBJ2-3, the V gene TRBV11-2; D ambiguous. The V gene's germline CDR1 is SGHAT and CDR2 FQNNGV. V lost 1 base, J lost 0 bases, and 2 bases lay in between. The CDR3 runs to 13 residues. The CDR3 DNA sequence: TGTGCCAGCAGCTTAGGGAGCACAGATACGCAGTATTTT. The encoded protein is CASSLGSTDTQYF.

This clonotype showed up just a few times. This chain joins TRBV7-9 and TRBJ2-1; D ambiguous. The CDR3 consists of 14 residues. V lost 0 bases and J lost 4, with 7 bases in between. Germline CDR1 and CDR2: SEHNR and FQNEAQ (reference sequence). The CDR3 region has the DNA TGTGCCAGCAGCTTAGCGTTCGGGTACAATGAGCAGTTCTTC. Translated, it gives CASSLAFGYNEQFF.

The sample holds many counts of this clonotype. V gene TRBV7-8 combines with J gene TRBJ1-5, with 8 bases matching TRBD1. Germline V gene sequence: CDR1 SGHVS, CDR2 FQNEAQ. The CDR3 is 15 residues long. Losses at the gene ends were 5 bases for V and 1 base for J; bases not matched to a gene: 4. The chain's CDR3 is CASSPGTGSNQPQHF. CDR3 coding DNA: TGTGCCAGCAGCCCAGGGACAGGAAGCAATCAGCCCCAGCATTTT.

Only a few counts were recorded for this clonotype. The gene calls are TRBV9 and TRBJ1-2; D is ambiguous. Germline V CDR1 and CDR2: SGDLS, YYNGEE. The CDR3 loop spans 14 amino acids. Trimming took off 4 bases at V and 4 bases at J, with 14 bases between the two ends. CDR3 sequence reads: CASSPRKGTYGYTF. CDR3 sequence (DNA): TGTGCCAGCAGCCCCCGAAAGGGTACCTATGGCTACACCTTC.

This clonotype came up a few times. The chain combines TRBV29-1 with TRBJ1-2; D is ambiguous. Trimming stripped 3 bases from V and 8 bases from J, with 13 bases between. CDR3 length: 12 residues. Germline V lookup: CDR1 SQVTM, CDR2 ANQGSEA. The CDR3 sequence is CSVETREKGYTF. The DNA for the CDR3 is TGCAGCGTTGAGACGCGGGAAAAGGGCTACACCTTC.

The chain carries TRBV12-3 or TRBV12-4 and TRBJ1-2, with 8 bases aligning to TRBD1. Trimming cost V 7 bases and J 0 bases; bases outside gene matches: 16. The CDR3 length is 18 residues. CDR3 in DNA: TGTGCCAGCAACGCGGTGGGACAGGCGCCCTCGGCTAACTATGGCTACACCTTC. Translated: CASNAVGQAPSANYGYTF.

The table lists this clonotype with a few counts. This rearrangement joins TRBV7-9 to TRBJ2-3; D ambiguous. V lost 1 base and J lost 5, with 10 bases in between. CDR1 is SEHNR and CDR2 is FQNEAQ in the germline V gene (reference sequence). The CDR3 is made up of 14 amino acids. The CDR3 DNA reads TGTGCCAGCAGCTTAGAAGGGAAGGGAGATACGCAGTATTTT. Translated: CASSLEGKGDTQYF.

This clonotype was recorded a few times. V usage is TRBV12-3 or TRBV12-4 and J usage is TRBJ2-3, with 8 nucleotides matching TRBD1. This CDR3 is built from 15 residues. V dropped 5 bases and J dropped 0; count of bases not matched to a gene: 4. CDR3 coding DNA: TGTGCCAGCAGTATGGACAGGGCCAGCACAGATACGCAGTATTTT. Translating it yields CASSMDRASTDTQYF.

This chain uses TRBV7-2 with TRBJ1-4; the D is unclear. Trimming removed 1 base from V and 0 bases from J, with 6 bases in between. Germline-derived CDR1 and CDR2 are SGHTA and FQGNSA. The CDR3 runs to 15 residues. This CDR3 reads CASSLVPATNEKLFF. The CDR3 DNA reads TGTGCCAGCAGCTTAGTTCCCGCAACTAATGAAAAACTGTTTTTT.

The table lists this clonotype with a few counts. V gene TRBV28 combines with J gene TRBJ2-5, with a possible D match to TRBD2 (6 bases). The CDR3 is 14 amino acids. Germline V gene data show CDR1 as MDHEN and CDR2 as SYDVKM. V was pared by 5 bases and J by 5 bases, with 15 bases between. The CDR3 region is CASSGTPFLETQYF. DNA of the CDR3: TGTGCCAGCAGTGGGACTCCCTTTTTGGAGACCCAGTACTTC.

The gene calls are TRBV7-8 and TRBJ2-6; D assignment may be TRBD1 or TRBD2 (5 bases each). The CDR3 runs to 16 residues. The V gene's germline CDR1 is SGHVS and CDR2 FQNEAQ. V dropped 0 bases and J dropped 4 bases, with 10 bases sitting between them. This CDR3 reads CASSLAGVAGANVLTF. In nucleotides, the CDR3 is TGTGCCAGCAGCTTAGCGGGGGTCGCCGGGGCCAACGTCCTGACTTTC.

This clonotype was counted a few times. This chain links TRBV7-9 with TRBJ1-3; 7 bases line up with TRBD1. V gave up 4 bases and J gave up 0 bases; unmatched junction bases: 3. Germline CDR1 and CDR2: SEHNR and FQNEAQ (reference sequence). The length of the CDR3 is 15 residues. CDR3 nucleotide sequence: TGTGCCAGCAGCTCAGACAGGGTCTCTGGAAACACCATATATTTT. It yields the protein CASSSDRVSGNTIYF.

This chain connects TRBV27 to TRBJ2-2; 9 bases match TRBD1. Looked up from germline, CDR1 is MNHEY and CDR2 is SMNVEV (reference sequence). The CDR3 covers 15 residues. V was pared by 6 bases and J by 3 bases, with 5 bases of the junction left unmatched. This CDR3 is CASRVQGADTGELFF. The CDR3, as DNA: TGTGCCAGCAGGGTACAGGGGGCGGACACCGGGGAGCTGTTTTTT.

This chain uses TRBV7-2 with TRBJ2-2, with 8 bases that match TRBD2. The germline V gene has CDR1 SGHTA and CDR2 FQGNSA. J gave up 4 bases and V 5 bases, and 9 bases lay outside the gene matches. This CDR3 is 16 amino acids long. The CDR3 DNA reads TGTGCCAGCAGCATCGGGGGGGCCTACGGCACCGGGGAGCTGTTTTTT. This gives the protein CASSIGGAYGTGELFF.

This clonotype was found a few times. V is TRBV7-9 and J is TRBJ2-4, with D perhaps matching TRBD1 (6 bases). Germline assignment: CDR1 SEHNR and CDR2 FQNEAQ (reference sequence). This CDR3 has 17 residues. The V gene lost 4 bases and the J gene lost 4 bases, with 20 bases spanning the gap. The CDR3 spells CASSSPITQGVKNIQYF. CDR3 DNA: TGTGCCAGCAGCTCACCTATAACACAGGGCGTAAAAAACATTCAGTACTTC.

The chain has TRBV10-3 and TRBJ2-1; D not certain. Germline loops: CDR1 ENHRY, CDR2 SYGVKD. The CDR3 is 15 amino acids. With 2 bases removed from V and 0 bases from J, the gap between germline ends came to 8 bases. Here the CDR3 DNA reads TGTGCCATCAGTGAGGCCCCCAGCTCCTACAATGAGCAGTTCTTC. Translating gives CAISEAPSSYNEQFF.

This clonotype has at least ten counts. J is TRBJ1-5 and V is TRBV12-3 or TRBV12-4; D call uncertain. This CDR3 region has 15 residues. V lost 6 bases and J lost 0, with 12 bases in between. The CDR3 spells CASSPGPRSNQPQHF. DNA of the CDR3: TGTGCCAGCAGCCCCGGGCCTCGTAGCAATCAGCCCCAGCATTTT.